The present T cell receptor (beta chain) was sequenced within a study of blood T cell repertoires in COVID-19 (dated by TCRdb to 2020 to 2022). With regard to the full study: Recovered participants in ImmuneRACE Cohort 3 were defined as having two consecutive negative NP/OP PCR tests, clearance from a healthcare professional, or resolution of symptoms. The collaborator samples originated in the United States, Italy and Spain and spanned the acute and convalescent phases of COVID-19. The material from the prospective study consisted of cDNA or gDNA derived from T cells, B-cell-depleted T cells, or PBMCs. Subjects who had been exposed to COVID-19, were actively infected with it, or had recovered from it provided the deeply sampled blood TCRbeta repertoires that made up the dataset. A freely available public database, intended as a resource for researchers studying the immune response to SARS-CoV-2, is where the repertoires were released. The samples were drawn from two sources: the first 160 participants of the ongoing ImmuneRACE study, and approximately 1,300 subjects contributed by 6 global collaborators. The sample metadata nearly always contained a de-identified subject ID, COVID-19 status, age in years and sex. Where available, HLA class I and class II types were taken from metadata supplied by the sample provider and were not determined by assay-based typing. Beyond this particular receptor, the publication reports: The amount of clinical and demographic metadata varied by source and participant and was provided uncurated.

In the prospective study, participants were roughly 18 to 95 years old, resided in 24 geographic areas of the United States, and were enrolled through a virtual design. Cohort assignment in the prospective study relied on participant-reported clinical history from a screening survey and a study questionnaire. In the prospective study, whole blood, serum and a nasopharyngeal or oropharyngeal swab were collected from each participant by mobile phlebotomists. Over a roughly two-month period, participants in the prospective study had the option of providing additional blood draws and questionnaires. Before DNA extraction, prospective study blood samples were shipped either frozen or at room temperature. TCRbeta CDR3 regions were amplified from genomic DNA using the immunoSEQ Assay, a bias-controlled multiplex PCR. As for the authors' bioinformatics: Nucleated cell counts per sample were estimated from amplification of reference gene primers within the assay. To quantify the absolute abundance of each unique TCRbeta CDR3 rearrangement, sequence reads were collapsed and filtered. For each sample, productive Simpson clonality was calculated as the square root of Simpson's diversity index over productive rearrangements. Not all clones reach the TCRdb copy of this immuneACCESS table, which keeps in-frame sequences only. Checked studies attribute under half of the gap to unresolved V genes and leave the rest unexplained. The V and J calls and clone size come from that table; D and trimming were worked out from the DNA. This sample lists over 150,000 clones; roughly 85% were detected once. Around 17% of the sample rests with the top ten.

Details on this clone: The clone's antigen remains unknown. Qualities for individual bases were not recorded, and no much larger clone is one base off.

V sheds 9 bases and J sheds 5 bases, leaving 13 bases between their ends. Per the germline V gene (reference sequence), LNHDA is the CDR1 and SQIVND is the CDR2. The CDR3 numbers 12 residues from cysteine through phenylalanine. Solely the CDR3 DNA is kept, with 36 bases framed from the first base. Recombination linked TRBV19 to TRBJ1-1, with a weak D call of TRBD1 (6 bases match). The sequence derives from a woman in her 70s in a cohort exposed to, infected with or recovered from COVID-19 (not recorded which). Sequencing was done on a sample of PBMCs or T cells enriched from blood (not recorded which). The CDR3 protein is CASRGVVTEAFF. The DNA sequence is TGTGCCAGCAGGGGAGTAGTTACTGAAGCTTTCTTT.